The T cell receptor (beta chain) described here comes from a study of blood T cell repertoires in COVID-19 (dated by TCRdb to about 2020). Regarding the complete study: Samples from collaborators originated in the United States, Italy and Spain and spanned both the acute and convalescent phases of COVID-19. The prospective study material was composed of cDNA or gDNA derived from T cells, B-cell-depleted T cells, or PBMCs. The dataset comprised deeply sampled blood TCRbeta repertoires from subjects exposed to, actively infected with, or recovered from COVID-19. The repertoires were released in a freely available public database intended as a resource for research on the immune response to SARS-CoV-2. The samples were drawn from two sources: the first 160 participants of the ongoing ImmuneRACE study, and over 950 subjects contributed by 6 global collaborators. A de-identified subject ID, COVID-19 status, age in years and sex were almost always included in the sample metadata. Where available, HLA class I and class II types were taken from metadata supplied by the sample provider and were not determined by assay-based typing. What the study reported, not specific to this receptor: Clinical and demographic metadata were provided uncurated, with the amount varying by source and participant.

Note on this clone: Its antigen has not been determined. No base quality values were provided; no much bigger clone lies one nucleotide off.

The immunoSEQ Assay, a bias-controlled multiplex PCR, was used to amplify TCRbeta CDR3 regions from genomic DNA. The published analysis was carried out like this. The number of nucleated cells in each sample was estimated from the amplification of reference gene primers within the assay. Sequence reads were collapsed and filtered to measure the absolute abundance of every unique TCRbeta CDR3 rearrangement. For each sample, productive Simpson clonality was calculated by taking the square root of Simpson's diversity index across productive rearrangements. TCRdb mirrors the immuneACCESS table, restricted to in-frame sequences. Some clones are absent from its copies; in checked studies, under half trace to an unresolved V gene, and the reason for the others is unknown. V and J calls and clone size come straight from that table; D and trimming were deduced from the DNA. For this sample the table gives fewer than 250,000 clones, of which around nine tenths were detected only once. The top ten clones comprise 5% to 8% of the sample.

Germline trimming amounts to 10 bases on V and 7 bases on J, with 10 as the count of junction bases outside the gene matches. The germline V gene (reference sequence) supplies CDR1 LNHDA and CDR2 SQIVND. Including the terminal cysteine and phenylalanine, the CDR3 comprises 14 residues. Only the CDR3 region is kept as DNA, spanning 42 bases read in frame from base 1. Another Seattle source contributed samples from volunteer blood donors who had recovered from COVID-19. Whole blood was collected in K2EDTA tubes by collaborating institutions according to the institutions' own protocols. For TCRbeta analysis, collaborator samples were shipped as frozen whole blood, as isolated PBMCs, or as DNA extracted from either sample type.

Sequenced sample: peripheral blood. The clonotype was recovered from a middle-aged woman who had recovered from COVID-19. The receptor chain draws on TRBV19 and TRBJ1-6; 7 of the junction bases match TRBD1. The sequence in DNA is TGTGCCACCCGGGACAGTCAATCAAATTCACCCCTCCACTTT. It encodes CATRDSQSNSPLHF.